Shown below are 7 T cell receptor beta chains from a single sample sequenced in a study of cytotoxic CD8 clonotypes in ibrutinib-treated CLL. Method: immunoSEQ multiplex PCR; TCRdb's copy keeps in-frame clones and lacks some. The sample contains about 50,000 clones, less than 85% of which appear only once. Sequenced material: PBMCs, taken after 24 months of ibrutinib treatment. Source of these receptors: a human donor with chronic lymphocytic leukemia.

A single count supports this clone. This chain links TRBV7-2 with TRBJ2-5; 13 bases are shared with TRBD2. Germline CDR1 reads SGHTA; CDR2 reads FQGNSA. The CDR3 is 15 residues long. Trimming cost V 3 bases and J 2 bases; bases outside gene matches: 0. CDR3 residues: CASSLGLAGQETQYF. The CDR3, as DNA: TGTGCCAGCAGCTTGGGACTAGCGGGGCAAGAGACCCAGTACTTC.

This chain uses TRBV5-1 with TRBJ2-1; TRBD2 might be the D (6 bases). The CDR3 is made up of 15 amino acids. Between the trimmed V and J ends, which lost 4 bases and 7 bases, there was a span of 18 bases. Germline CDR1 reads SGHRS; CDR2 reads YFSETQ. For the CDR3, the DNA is TGCGCCAGCAGCGGCGCGGGGCGGGCCGAAAATGAGCAGTTCTTC. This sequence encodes CASSGAGRAENEQFF. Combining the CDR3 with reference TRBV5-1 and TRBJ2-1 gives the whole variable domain KAGVTQTPRYLIKTRGQQVTLSCSPISGHRSVSWYQQTPGQGLQFLFEYFSETQRNKGNFPGRFSGRQFSNSRSEMNVSTLELGDSALYLCASSGAGRAENEQFFGPGTRLTVL.

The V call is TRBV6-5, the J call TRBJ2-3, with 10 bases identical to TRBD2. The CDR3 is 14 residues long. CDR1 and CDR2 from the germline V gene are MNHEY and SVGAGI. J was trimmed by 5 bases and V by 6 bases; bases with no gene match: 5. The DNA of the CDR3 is TGTGCCAGCAGACTAGCGGGGCCGGGAGATACGCAGTATTTT. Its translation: CASRLAGPGDTQYF.

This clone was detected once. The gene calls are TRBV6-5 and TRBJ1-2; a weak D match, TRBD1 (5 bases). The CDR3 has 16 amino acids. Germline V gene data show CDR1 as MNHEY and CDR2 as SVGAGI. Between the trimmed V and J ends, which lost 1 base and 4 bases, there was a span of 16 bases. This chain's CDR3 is CASSYWGRDPSYGYTF. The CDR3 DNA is TGTGCCAGCAGTTACTGGGGACGGGACCCCTCCTATGGCTACACCTTC.

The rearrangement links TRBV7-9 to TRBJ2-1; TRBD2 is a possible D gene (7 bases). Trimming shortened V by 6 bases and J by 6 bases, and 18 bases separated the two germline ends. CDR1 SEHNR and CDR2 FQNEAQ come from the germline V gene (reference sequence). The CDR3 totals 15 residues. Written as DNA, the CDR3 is TGTGCCAGCAGTGCGGGGGCTATCGACGCCAATGAGCAGTTCTTC. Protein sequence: CASSAGAIDANEQFF.

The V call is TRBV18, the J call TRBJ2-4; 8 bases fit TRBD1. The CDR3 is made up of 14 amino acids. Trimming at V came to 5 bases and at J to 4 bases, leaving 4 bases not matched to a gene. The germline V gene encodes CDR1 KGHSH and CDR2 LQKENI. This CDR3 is CASSSTGEKNIQYF. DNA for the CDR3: TGTGCCAGCTCATCGACAGGGGAGAAAAACATTCAGTACTTC. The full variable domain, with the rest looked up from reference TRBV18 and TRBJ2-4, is NAGVMQNPRHLVRRRGQEARLRCSPMKGHSHVYWYRQLPEEGLKFMVYLQKENIIDESGMPKERFSAEFPKEGPSILRIQQVVRGDSAAYFCASSSTGEKNIQYFGAGTRLSVL.

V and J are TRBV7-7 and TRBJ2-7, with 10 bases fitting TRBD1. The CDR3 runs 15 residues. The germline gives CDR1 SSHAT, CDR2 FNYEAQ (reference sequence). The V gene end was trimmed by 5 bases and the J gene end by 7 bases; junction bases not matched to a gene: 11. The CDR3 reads CASSRQGADLGEQYF. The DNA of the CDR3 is TGTGCCAGCAGCCGACAGGGGGCGGATCTAGGGGAGCAGTACTTC.